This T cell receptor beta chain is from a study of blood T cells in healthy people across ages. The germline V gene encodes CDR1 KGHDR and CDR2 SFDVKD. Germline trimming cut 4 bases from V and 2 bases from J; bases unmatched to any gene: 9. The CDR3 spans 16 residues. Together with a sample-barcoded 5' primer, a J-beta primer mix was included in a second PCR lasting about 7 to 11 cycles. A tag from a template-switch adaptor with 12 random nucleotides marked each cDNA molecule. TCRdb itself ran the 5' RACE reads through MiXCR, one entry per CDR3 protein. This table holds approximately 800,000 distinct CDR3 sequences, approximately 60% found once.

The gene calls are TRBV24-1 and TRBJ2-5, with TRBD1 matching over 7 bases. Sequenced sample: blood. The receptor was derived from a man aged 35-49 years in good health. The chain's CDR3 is CATSEDRTRGQETQYF. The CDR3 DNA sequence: TGTGCCACCAGTGAGGACAGGACTCGCGGGCAAGAGACCCAGTACTTC.